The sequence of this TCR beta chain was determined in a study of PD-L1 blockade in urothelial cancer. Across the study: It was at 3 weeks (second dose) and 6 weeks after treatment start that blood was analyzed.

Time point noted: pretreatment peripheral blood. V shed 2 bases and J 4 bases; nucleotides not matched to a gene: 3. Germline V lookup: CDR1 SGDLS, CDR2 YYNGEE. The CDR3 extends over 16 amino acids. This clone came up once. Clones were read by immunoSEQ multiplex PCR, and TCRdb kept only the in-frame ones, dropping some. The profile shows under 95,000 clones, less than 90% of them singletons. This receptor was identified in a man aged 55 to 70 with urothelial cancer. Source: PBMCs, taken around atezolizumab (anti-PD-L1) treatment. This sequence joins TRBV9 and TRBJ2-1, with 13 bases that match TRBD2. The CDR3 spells CASSVRLAGGYNEQFF. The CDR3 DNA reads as TGTGCCAGCAGCGTGAGACTAGCGGGGGGATACAATGAGCAGTTCTTC.